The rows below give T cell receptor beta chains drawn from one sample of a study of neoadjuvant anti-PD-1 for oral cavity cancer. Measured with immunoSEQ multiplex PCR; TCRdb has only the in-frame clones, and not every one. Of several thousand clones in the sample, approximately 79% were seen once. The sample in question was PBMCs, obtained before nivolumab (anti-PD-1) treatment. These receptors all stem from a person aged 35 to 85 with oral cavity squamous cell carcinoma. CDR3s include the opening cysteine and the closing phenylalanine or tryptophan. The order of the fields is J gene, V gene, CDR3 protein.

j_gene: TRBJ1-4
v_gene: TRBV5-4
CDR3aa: CASSSKDRAKLFF

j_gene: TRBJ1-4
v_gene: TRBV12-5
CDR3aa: CASGPPGPYVKKLFF

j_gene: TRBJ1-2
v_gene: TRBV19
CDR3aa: CASSSGRGVGYGYTF

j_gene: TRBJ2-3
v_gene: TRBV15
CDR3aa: CATSRDAGGADTQYF

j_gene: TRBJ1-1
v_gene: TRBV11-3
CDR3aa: CASGAGVNTEAFF

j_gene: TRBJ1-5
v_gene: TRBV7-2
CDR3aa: CASSLFQGQGWQPQHF

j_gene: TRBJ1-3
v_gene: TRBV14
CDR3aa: CASSQARPSNSGNTIYF

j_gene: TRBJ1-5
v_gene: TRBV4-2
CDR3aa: CASSQAPGLNQPQHF

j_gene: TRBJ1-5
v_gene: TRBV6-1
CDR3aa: CASSVRGAGIQPQHF

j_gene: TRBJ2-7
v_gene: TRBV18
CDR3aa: CASSSLQGSYEQYF

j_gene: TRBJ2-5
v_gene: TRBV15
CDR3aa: CATSRDPGQETQYF

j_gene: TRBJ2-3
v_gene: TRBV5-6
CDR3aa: CASSPDGSTDTQYF

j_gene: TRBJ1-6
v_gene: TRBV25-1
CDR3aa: CASSETYSTPPLHF

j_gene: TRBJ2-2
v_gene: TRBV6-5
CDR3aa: CASSYSITRVGELFF

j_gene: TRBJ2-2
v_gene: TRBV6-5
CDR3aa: CASSPDSPGELFF

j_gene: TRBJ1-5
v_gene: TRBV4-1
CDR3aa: CASSQETGVSNQPQHF

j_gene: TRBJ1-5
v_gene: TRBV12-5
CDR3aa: CASGLVFAGEEGQPQHF

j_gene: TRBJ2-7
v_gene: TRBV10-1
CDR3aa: CASSSGTGPPYEQYF

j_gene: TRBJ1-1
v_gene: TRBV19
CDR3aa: CASSIGTVMNTEAFF

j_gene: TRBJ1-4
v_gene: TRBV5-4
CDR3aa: CASSPAGRSNEKLFF

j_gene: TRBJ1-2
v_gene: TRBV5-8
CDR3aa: CASSSGGGINYGYTF

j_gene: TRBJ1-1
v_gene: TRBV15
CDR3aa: CATSRDLGVNTEAFF

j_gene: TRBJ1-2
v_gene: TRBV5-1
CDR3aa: CASGGQESYGYTF

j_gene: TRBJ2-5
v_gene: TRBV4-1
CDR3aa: CASSQARGAQETQYF

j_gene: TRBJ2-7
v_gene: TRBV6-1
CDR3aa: CASSEARGVGEQYF

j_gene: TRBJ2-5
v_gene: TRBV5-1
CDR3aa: CASSFYGDRQQETQYF

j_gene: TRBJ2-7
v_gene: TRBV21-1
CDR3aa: CASSITGGREQYF

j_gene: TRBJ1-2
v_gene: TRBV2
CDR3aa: CASSPDWGANGYTF

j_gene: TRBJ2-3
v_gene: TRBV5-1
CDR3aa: CASSLSTGSTDTQYF

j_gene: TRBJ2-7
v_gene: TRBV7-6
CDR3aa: CASSLGLAGYEQYF

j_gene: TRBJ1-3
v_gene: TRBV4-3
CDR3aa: CASSQDRGNTIYF

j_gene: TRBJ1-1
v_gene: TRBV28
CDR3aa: CASAGVSFVNTEAFF

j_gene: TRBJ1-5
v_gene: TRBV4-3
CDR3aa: CASSQEPRPNQPQHF

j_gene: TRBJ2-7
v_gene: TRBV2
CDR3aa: CASRTSTGREQYF

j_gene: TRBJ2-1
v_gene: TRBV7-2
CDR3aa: CASSQQTGGANNEQFF

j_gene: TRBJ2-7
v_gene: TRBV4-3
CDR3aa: CASSQDRSRGNYEQYF

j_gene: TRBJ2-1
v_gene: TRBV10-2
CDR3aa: CASRTSGGAFEQFF

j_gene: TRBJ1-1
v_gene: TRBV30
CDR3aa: CAWRGYTEAFF

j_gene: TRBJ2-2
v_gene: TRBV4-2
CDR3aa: CASSRRGHLFGTGELFF

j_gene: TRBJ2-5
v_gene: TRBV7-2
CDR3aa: CASSSNTGVGETQYF

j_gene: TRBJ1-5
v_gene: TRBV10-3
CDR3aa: CAISEGQNQPQHF

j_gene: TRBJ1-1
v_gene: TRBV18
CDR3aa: CASSPGAENTEAFF

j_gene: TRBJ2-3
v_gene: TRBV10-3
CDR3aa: CAISERGGSTDTQYF

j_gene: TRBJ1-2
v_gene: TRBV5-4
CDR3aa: CASSLAGRTGSYGYTF

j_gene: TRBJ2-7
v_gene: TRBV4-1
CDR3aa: CASSQGQLAAGYEQYF

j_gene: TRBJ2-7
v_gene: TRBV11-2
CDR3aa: CASSFAPTLPYEQYF

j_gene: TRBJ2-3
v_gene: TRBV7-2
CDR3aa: CASSPSVDTQYF

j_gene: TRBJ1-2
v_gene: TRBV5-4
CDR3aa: CASSLGGIYGYTF

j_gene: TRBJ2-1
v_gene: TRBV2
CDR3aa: CASSFDGANEQFF

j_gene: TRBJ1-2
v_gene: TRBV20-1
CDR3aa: CSTDGYTF